The 26 T cell receptor beta chains in this list originate from one sample, sequenced in a study of blood T cell repertoires in COVID-19. Using immunoSEQ multiplex PCR, the repertoire was profiled, and TCRdb retains in-frame clones only, with some absent. The sample includes about 210,000 clones, roughly 82% of them seen just once. Specimen: peripheral blood. The receptors shown here come from a woman between 35 and 50 years old with acute or convalescent COVID-19.

CDR3 protein: CASGLVLGTGGYEQYF. The CDR3 bases are TGTGCTAGTGGTTTGGTACTAGGGACAGGGGGCTACGAGCAGTACTTC. The gene calls are TRBV12-5 and TRBJ2-7, with 11 bases matching TRBD1. This CDR3 is built from 16 residues. Losses at the gene ends were 0 bases for V and 3 bases for J; bases not matched to a gene: 4. The germline gives CDR1 LGHNT, CDR2 FRNRAP.

CDR3 sequence: CASSLEGSSLGEAFF. In DNA, the CDR3 is TGCGCCAGCAGCTTGGAGGGGTCCTCACTGGGTGAAGCTTTCTTT. This chain links TRBV5-1 with TRBJ1-1; D might be TRBD1 (5 bases). The CDR3 is made up of 15 amino acids. Trimming pared 0 bases from V and 7 bases from J, leaving 16 bases between. Germline V gene sequence: CDR1 SGHRS, CDR2 YFSETQ.

The chain joins TRBV2 to TRBJ1-5; no firm D call. In germline, CDR1 is SNHLY, CDR2 FYNNEI. This CDR3 region has 15 residues. The V and J ends lost 6 bases and 3 bases respectively, with 15 bases between them. The DNA of the CDR3 is TGTGCCAGCAGAGCTACAGACGTAAACAATCAGCCCCAGCATTTT. Its protein product is CASRATDVNNQPQHF.

The chain recombines TRBV6-1 with TRBJ2-3, with 8 positions matching TRBD2. V shed 1 base, J shed 6 bases, and the junction held 9 bases outside the gene matches. Germline V gives CDR1 MNHNS, CDR2 SASEGT. The CDR3 extends over 16 amino acids. The DNA for the CDR3 is TGTGCCAGCAGTGAAGAGATAGCGGGGAAGGGGGATACGCAGTATTTT. It translates to CASSEEIAGKGDTQYF.

V gene TRBV18 combines with J gene TRBJ1-1; 8 bases are a match to TRBD1. V shed 5 bases, J shed 8 bases, and the junction held 7 bases outside the gene matches. The germline gives CDR1 KGHSH, CDR2 LQKENI. The CDR3 extends over 13 amino acids. The CDR3 spells CASSLDREREAFF. The CDR3 DNA reads TGTGCCAGCTCATTGGACAGGGAGAGGGAAGCTTTCTTT.

V is TRBV3-1 (or the pseudogene TRBV3-2) and J is TRBJ2-1; D unclear. Germline V gene data show CDR1 as LGHDT and CDR2 as YNNKEL (reference sequence). The CDR3 sequence is 18 residues long. V gave up 4 bases and J gave up 1 base, with 20 bases separating them. The chain's CDR3 is CASSLMVGRSPSYNEQFF. Written as DNA, the CDR3 is TGTGCCAGCAGCCTTATGGTTGGGCGATCCCCGTCCTACAATGAGCAGTTCTTC.

The chain recombines TRBV7-8 with TRBJ2-2; 7 bases are a match to TRBD1. V lost 4 bases and J lost 4; bases outside the gene matches: 3. From germline, CDR1 is SGHVS and CDR2 FQNEAQ. The CDR3 is made up of 14 amino acids. DNA of the CDR3: TGTGCCAGCAGCTCAAGGGGGCTCACCGGGGAGCTGTTTTTT. Amino acids: CASSSRGLTGELFF.

The chain is built from TRBV2 and TRBJ1-6, with a weak D call TRBD1 (6 bases). Germline CDR1 reads SNHLY; CDR2 reads FYNNEI. The CDR3 covers 15 residues. The germline V and J ends were trimmed by 9 bases and 7 bases, with 19 bases remaining between them. CDR3 bases: TGTGCCAGTAAGTGGGGGGGCACCCAGAATTCACCCCTCCACTTT. It encodes CASKWGGTQNSPLHF.

This chain uses TRBV6-4 with TRBJ2-7; 7 nucleotides match TRBD2. Germline V CDR1 and CDR2: MRHNA, SNTAGT. V lost 6 bases to trimming and J lost 3 bases; unmatched junction nucleotides: 17. The CDR3 has 17 residues. This chain's CDR3 is CASSSLVEGLIHYEQYF. CDR3 DNA sequence: TGTGCCAGCAGCTCCCTCGTAGAGGGACTAATCCACTACGAGCAGTACTTC.

This clone showed up just once. This chain joins TRBV19 and TRBJ2-5; 9 bases are a match to TRBD2. From germline, CDR1 is LNHDA and CDR2 SQIVND (reference sequence). The V and J ends lost 3 bases and 6 bases, in that order; junction bases with no gene match: 11. This CDR3 spans 16 amino acids. CDR3 residues: CASSISRGGAEKTQYF. The DNA for the CDR3 is TGTGCCAGTAGTATTTCTCGCGGGGGGGCCGAAAAGACCCAGTACTTC.

This rearrangement joins TRBV6-5 to TRBJ2-7, with TRBD1 matching 7 bases. Germline CDR1 MNHEY, CDR2 SVGAGI. This CDR3 is built from 15 residues. V was pared by 6 bases and J by 2 bases, with 10 bases of the junction left unmatched. The CDR3 here is CASSQRGRAPYEQYF. The CDR3 DNA is TGTGCCAGCAGCCAAAGGGGGCGGGCCCCCTACGAGCAGTACTTC.

The chain joins TRBV3-1 (or the pseudogene TRBV3-2) to TRBJ1-2; D is uncertain. Germline V gene lookup returns CDR1 LGHDT and CDR2 YNNKEL (reference sequence). This CDR3 has 15 residues. V was shortened by 2 bases and J by 9 bases, with 19 bases between the two germline ends. CDR3 coding DNA: TGTGCCAGCAGCCAAACGGCGTCCCCACCCGGGAGCTACACCTTC. It translates to CASSQTASPPGSYTF.

The chain employs TRBV6-2 or TRBV6-3 and TRBJ2-5, with D tentatively TRBD2 (6 bases). Trimming shortened V by 0 bases and J by 7 bases, and 6 bases separated the two germline ends. CDR1 MNHEY and CDR2 SVGEGT come from the germline V gene. This CDR3 is built from 12 residues. CDR3 sequence: CASSYSSGTQYF. The CDR3 bases are TGTGCCAGCAGTTACTCTAGCGGGACCCAGTACTTC.

The rearrangement links TRBV9 to TRBJ2-3, with D possibly matching TRBD1 (7 bases). The CDR3 length is 16 residues. In germline, CDR1 is SGDLS, CDR2 YYNGEE. Trimming took off 0 bases at V and 4 bases at J, with 15 bases between the two ends. CDR3 nucleotides: TGTGCCAGCAGCGTAGCTGGAGGGGGCCAAGCAGATACGCAGTATTTT. Its protein product is CASSVAGGGQADTQYF.

The chain couples TRBV1 to TRBJ2-7; the table's D call TRBD1 went unverified against the DNA. TRBV1 represents a pseudogene. The CDR3 contains 15 residues. The CDR3 loop reads CTSSQYDSRIYEQYF. CDR3 DNA sequence: TGCACCAGCAGCCAATACGACAGCCGTATCTACGAGCAGTACTTC.

This CDR3 is CASSQGSWGVPHYEQYF. The CDR3 coding sequence is TGTGCCAGCAGCCAGGGGTCTTGGGGGGTCCCCCACTACGAGCAGTACTTC. The chain links TRBV3-1 (or the pseudogene TRBV3-2) to TRBJ2-7, with a possible D match to TRBD2 (6 bases). V was trimmed by 3 bases and J by 3 bases, leaving 21 bases between them. The CDR3 contains 17 residues. Germline CDR1 LGHDT, CDR2 YNNKEL (reference sequence).

The rearrangement uses TRBV4-1 and TRBJ1-6, with 8 bases matching TRBD1. V shed 4 bases and J 6 bases; nucleotides not matched to a gene: 14. Germline CDR1 reads MGHRA; CDR2 reads YSYEKL. This CDR3 is 18 amino acids long. In nucleotides, the CDR3 is TGCGCCAGCAGCCTAGATCACAGGGGGTTGAACGGTAATTCACCCCTCCACTTT. Translating gives CASSLDHRGLNGNSPLHF.

This clone has only one observation. The chain recombines TRBV5-1 with TRBJ1-1, with no clear D. The V gene lost 4 bases and the J gene lost 4 bases, with 14 bases spanning the gap. Germline CDR1 is SGHRS and CDR2 is YFSETQ. CDR3 length: 14 residues. CDR3 sequence: CASSPTGSSTEAFF. Written as DNA, the CDR3 is TGCGCCAGCAGCCCCACCGGGTCAAGCACTGAAGCTTTCTTT.

The rearrangement joins TRBV5-4 to TRBJ1-5; D gene uncertain. CDR1 and CDR2 from the germline V gene are SGHNT and YYREEE (reference sequence). Trimming cost V 4 bases and J 5 bases, with 13 bases left between them. This CDR3 contains 14 residues. The CDR3 region is CASSAGPGDQPQHF. The CDR3 DNA reads TGTGCCAGCAGCGCCGGCCCCGGGGATCAGCCCCAGCATTTT.

The chain employs TRBV19 and TRBJ1-5, with 8 bases lining up with TRBD1. CDR3 size: 16 residues. V lost 2 bases, J lost 6 bases, and 9 bases stayed unmatched. Per germline, CDR1 LNHDA and CDR2 SQIVND (reference sequence). The CDR3 DNA sequence: TGTGCCAGTAGTATACTAGCAGGGGGCGAGGTTCAGCCCCAGCATTTT. Translated, it gives CASSILAGGEVQPQHF.

The CDR3, as DNA: TGTGCCAGCAGCTCAGGAAAACTACAGGGGGTGAACACTGAAGCTTTCTTT. Residues: CASSSGKLQGVNTEAFF. The chain couples TRBV7-6 to TRBJ1-1; TRBD1 aligns across 8 bases. The J segment lost 0 bases and the V segment lost 4 bases, leaving 10 bases of the junction unmatched. The CDR3 extends over 17 amino acids. Per the germline V gene, CDR1 is SGHVS and CDR2 is FNYEAQ.

J is TRBJ1-1 and V is TRBV19; possibly TRBD1 for D (5 bases). This CDR3 contains 13 residues. V lost 7 bases to trimming and J lost 5 bases, with 14 bases between them. In germline, CDR1 is LNHDA, CDR2 SQIVND (reference sequence). CDR3 protein: CASTEGRKTEAFF. CDR3 DNA sequence: TGTGCCAGTACGGAGGGGAGGAAAACTGAAGCTTTCTTT.

This chain uses TRBV29-1 with TRBJ1-2; D call uncertain. Trimming removed 3 bases from V and 10 bases from J, with 9 bases in between. The CDR3 extends over 10 amino acids. Per germline, CDR1 SQVTM and CDR2 ANQGSEA. This CDR3 reads CSVDSDFYTF. The CDR3 nucleotides are TGCAGCGTTGATAGTGATTTCTACACCTTC.

V gene TRBV3-1 (or the pseudogene TRBV3-2) combines with J gene TRBJ1-6, with a weak D call TRBD1 (5 bases). The germline V gene encodes CDR1 LGHDT and CDR2 YNNKEL (reference sequence). The germline V and J ends were trimmed by 4 bases and 0 bases, with 10 bases remaining between them. CDR3 length: 16 amino acids. Written as DNA, the CDR3 is TGTGCCAGCAGCCTTCACAGGAGCTCCTATAATTCACCCCTCCACTTT. Its protein is CASSLHRSSYNSPLHF.

The chain carries TRBV5-1 and TRBJ2-2; D gene uncertain. V lost 3 bases to trimming and J lost 0 bases, with 18 bases between them. The CDR3 covers 18 residues. In germline, CDR1 is SGHRS, CDR2 YFSETQ. The CDR3 DNA sequence: TGCGCCAGCAGCTCAGTATTCGGCGGAGTCGCGAACACCGGGGAGCTGTTTTTT. It is translated as CASSSVFGGVANTGELFF.

This clone has only a few counts. This chain connects TRBV2 to TRBJ1-5; TRBD1 matches at 8 bases. Germline V gene data show CDR1 as SNHLY and CDR2 as FYNNEI. The CDR3 runs 14 residues. The V gene end was trimmed by 2 bases and the J gene end by 7 bases; junction bases not matched to a gene: 4. The CDR3 region is CASSEQGAYQPQHF. As DNA, the CDR3 is TGTGCCAGCAGTGAACAGGGGGCGTACCAGCCCCAGCATTTT.